These 30 T cell receptor beta chains originate from one sample sequenced in a study of CD8+ T cells in alopecia areata. Stated treatment: oral pan-JAK inhibitor, 5-10 mg twice daily. RNA was extracted and reverse transcribed into cDNA as the sequencing template. Some clones are missing from TCRdb's copy, which holds only in-frame ones; the method was immunoSEQ multiplex PCR. The sample shows roughly 180,000 clones, 45% to 65% of them seen only once. The sequenced sample was CD4+ T cells sorted from blood, obtained at week 4, from a patient treated with tofacitinib. The receptors here all came from a human donor with alopecia areata.

This clone was seen a single time. The V gene is TRBV30, the J gene TRBJ1-5; D possibly corresponds to TRBD1 (6 bases). V shed 3 bases and J shed 0 bases, with 9 bases lying between them. This CDR3 has 14 residues. Germline V gene data show CDR1 as GTSNPN and CDR2 as SVGIG (reference sequence). The CDR3 coding sequence is TGTGCCTGGAGCCACAGGGCTAGCAATCAGCCCCAGCATTTT. The encoded protein is CAWSHRASNQPQHF.

The V and J genes are TRBV19 and TRBJ2-5; 8 nucleotides align to TRBD2. The CDR3 length is 15 residues. The trim removed 6 bases at V and 5 bases at J, leaving 11 bases unmatched. Germline-derived CDR1 and CDR2 are LNHDA and SQIVND (reference sequence). The CDR3 loop reads CASSTGTRDVETQYF. The CDR3 DNA reads as TGTGCCAGTAGCACCGGGACTAGAGATGTGGAGACCCAGTACTTC. Full variable domain (missing parts from reference TRBV19 and TRBJ2-5): DGGITQSPKYLFRKEGQNVTLSCEQNLNHDAMYWYRQDPGQGLRLIYYSQIVNDFQKGDIAEGYSVSREKKESFPLTVTSAQKNPTAFYLCASSTGTRDVETQYFGPGTRLLVL.

The chain has TRBV29-1 and TRBJ2-3; D gene unclear. V gave up 6 bases and J gave up 2 bases, with 15 bases separating them. CDR1 is SQVTM and CDR2 is ANQGSEA in the germline V gene. The CDR3 spans 14 residues. CDR3 amino acids: CSVALGPLTDTQYF. The CDR3 DNA reads as TGCAGCGTCGCTCTTGGCCCCCTCACAGATACGCAGTATTTT.

This clone was detected only a few times. CDR3 DNA sequence: TGTGCCAGCAGCTTAAGCGGGGAGGGCACAGATACGCAGTATTTT. Amino acid sequence: CASSLSGEGTDTQYF. The V call is TRBV7-9, the J call TRBJ2-3; 7 nucleotides match TRBD2. The CDR3 covers 15 residues. V dropped 2 bases and J dropped 1; count of bases not matched to a gene: 3. CDR1 and CDR2 (germline): SEHNR, FQNEAQ (reference sequence).

The J gene is TRBJ2-1, the V gene TRBV5-1; the D gene is possibly TRBD2 (6 bases). V dropped 7 bases and J dropped 0 bases, with 14 bases sitting between them. This CDR3 is built from 15 residues. Per the germline V gene, CDR1 is SGHRS and CDR2 is YFSETQ. The CDR3: CASASLGGSYNEQFF. CDR3 DNA: TGCGCCAGCGCCTCTCTGGGGGGCTCCTACAATGAGCAGTTCTTC.

The chain recombines TRBV28 with TRBJ1-2; TRBD1 matches at 8 bases. CDR3 length: 16 residues. J was trimmed by 4 bases and V by 3 bases; bases with no gene match: 10. Germline CDR1 reads MDHEN; CDR2 reads SYDVKM. CDR3: CASSFLLQDRGYGYTF. The CDR3 nucleotides read TGTGCCAGCAGTTTCCTACTCCAAGACAGGGGCTATGGCTACACCTTC.

The rearrangement uses TRBV15 and TRBJ2-7, with D maybe TRBD1 (5 bases). Germline lookup yields CDR1 LNHNV and CDR2 YYDKDF (reference sequence). V dropped 0 bases and J dropped 4 bases, with 13 bases sitting between them. This CDR3 comprises 15 residues. The CDR3 is CATSRDPLTGYEQYF. For the CDR3, the DNA is TGTGCCACCAGCAGAGATCCCCTAACAGGTTACGAGCAGTACTTC.

This clone was observed a handful of times. This chain links TRBV19 with TRBJ2-5; 8 bases are shared with TRBD2. CDR1 LNHDA and CDR2 SQIVND come from the germline V gene (reference sequence). V shed 6 bases and J 1 base; nucleotides not matched to a gene: 13. The CDR3 is 17 residues long. The CDR3: CASSPLVSGGPQETQYF. The DNA for the CDR3 is TGTGCCAGTAGCCCTTTGGTGAGCGGGGGCCCCCAAGAGACCCAGTACTTC.

The count of this clone is one. CDR3 DNA sequence: TGTGCCTGGAGTGGACGTAGCACAGATACGCAGTATTTT. Encoded protein: CAWSGRSTDTQYF. The chain uses TRBV30 and TRBJ2-3; no clear D gene. Germline V CDR1 and CDR2: GTSNPN, SVGIG (reference sequence). Trimming removed 1 base at V and 0 bases at J, with 5 bases between. This CDR3 is built from 13 residues.

The chain has TRBV30 and TRBJ1-1; D unresolved. The CDR3 extends over 13 amino acids. CDR1 is GTSNPN, CDR2 SVGIG, per germline (reference sequence). V gave up 0 bases and J gave up 1 base, with 6 bases separating them. The chain's CDR3 is CAWSVAWNTEAFF. The CDR3 DNA reads TGTGCCTGGAGTGTGGCGTGGAACACTGAAGCTTTCTTT.

The V and J genes are TRBV29-1 and TRBJ2-4, with D possibly being TRBD1 (7 bases). Trimming removed 4 bases from V and 3 bases from J, with 22 bases in between. This CDR3 comprises 17 residues. Germline values: CDR1 SQVTM, CDR2 ANQGSEA. The CDR3 here is CSVAIPGGTVNKNIQYF. DNA for the CDR3: TGCAGCGTTGCGATACCTGGGGGGACAGTAAACAAAAACATTCAGTACTTC.

The J gene is TRBJ2-7, the V gene TRBV5-1; D is unresolved. Trimming pared 0 bases from V and 2 bases from J, leaving 9 bases between. The CDR3 loop spans 14 amino acids. Germline CDR1 and CDR2: SGHRS and YFSETQ. The CDR3 region has the DNA TGCGCCAGCAGCTTGGTGGCGGTTACCTACGAGCAGTACTTC. Protein sequence: CASSLVAVTYEQYF.

In this sample, this clone turned up a few times. The chain carries TRBV5-4 and TRBJ2-3, with D unresolved. The length of the CDR3 is 13 residues. Germline lookup yields CDR1 SGHNT and CDR2 YYREEE (reference sequence). The germline V and J ends were trimmed by 2 bases and 3 bases, with 7 bases remaining between them. The CDR3 DNA sequence: TGTGCCAGCAGCTTCCGGCAGACAGATACGCAGTATTTT. Protein sequence: CASSFRQTDTQYF.

V usage is TRBV23-1 and J usage is TRBJ2-7; unclear D gene. TRBV23-1 is an ORF, with its function uncertain. The CDR3 loop spans 15 amino acids. The V and J ends lost 1 base and 3 bases respectively, with 13 bases between them. In DNA form, the CDR3 reads TGCGCCAGCAGTCAATATCCGGGCCCCTTCTACGAGCAGTACTTC. Amino acid sequence: CASSQYPGPFYEQYF.

The chain employs TRBV30 and TRBJ1-2; D gene uncertain. V lost 2 bases, J lost 8 bases, and 9 bases lay in between. The CDR3 is 11 amino acids. The germline V gene encodes CDR1 GTSNPN and CDR2 SVGIG (reference sequence). The DNA for the CDR3 is TGTGCCTGGAGTTCAGGTGGCGGCTACACCTTC. Amino acid sequence: CAWSSGGGYTF.

The genes are TRBV30 and TRBJ1-2, with TRBD1 identical over 7 bases. The V gene end was trimmed by 1 base and the J gene end by 4 bases; junction bases not matched to a gene: 9. Germline V CDR1 and CDR2: GTSNPN, SVGIG (reference sequence). The CDR3 is made up of 15 amino acids. CDR3 region: CAWSALTDRIYGYTF. The CDR3 DNA follows: TGTGCCTGGAGTGCACTGACGGACAGGATCTATGGCTACACCTTC.

This chain connects TRBV5-1 to TRBJ2-5; D is tentatively TRBD1 or TRBD2 (6 bases each). CDR1 is SGHRS and CDR2 is YFSETQ in the germline V gene. There are 15 residues in the CDR3. Deletions cut 2 bases from V and 1 base from J, with 12 bases between. CDR3 in amino acids: CASSLRGRSQETQYF. CDR3 bases: TGCGCCAGCAGCTTACGGGGGCGCAGCCAAGAGACCCAGTACTTC.

This chain connects TRBV20-1 to TRBJ1-2; no clear D gene. V was clipped by 0 bases and J by 7 bases, with 6 bases between them. Germline lookup yields CDR1 DFQATT and CDR2 SNEGSKA (reference sequence). This CDR3 is 11 amino acids long. CDR3 DNA: TGCAGTGCTAGAGATCTGAGTGGCTACACCTTC. Its protein product is CSARDLSGYTF.

The V and J genes are TRBV4-2 and TRBJ1-2, with a tentative D call TRBD1 (6 bases). V was cut by 0 bases and J by 1 base, with 9 bases left in between. Germline assignment: CDR1 LGHNA and CDR2 YNFKEQ. This CDR3 comprises 15 residues. CDR3 region: CASSQDWGLNYGYTF. In DNA form, the CDR3 reads TGTGCCAGCAGCCAAGATTGGGGGCTTAACTATGGCTACACCTTC.

The V call is TRBV2, the J call TRBJ1-2; a weak D match, TRBD1 (5 bases). CDR1 and CDR2 (germline): SNHLY, FYNNEI. The CDR3 length is 11 residues. Trimming took 7 bases from V and 2 from J, leaving 5 bases between them. The CDR3 DNA reads TGTGCCAGCACAGGGAACTATGGCTACACCTTC. This sequence encodes CASTGNYGYTF.

The chain links TRBV30 to TRBJ2-7; the match to TRBD1 covers 9 bases. This CDR3 spans 12 amino acids. Germline loops: CDR1 GTSNPN, CDR2 SVGIG (reference sequence). With V trimmed by 5 bases and J by 5 bases, 4 bases remained unmatched. CDR3 DNA: TGTGCCTGGGGGGACAGGGCCCACGAGCAGTACTTC. Translated, it gives CAWGDRAHEQYF. The variable domain in full, completed from reference TRBV30 and TRBJ2-7, reads SQTIHQWPATLVQPVGSPLSLECTVEGTSNPNLYWYRQAAGRGLQLLFYSVGIGQISSEVPQNLSASRPQDRQFILSSKKLLLSDSGFYLCAWGDRAHEQYFGPGTRLTVT.

V usage is TRBV5-1 and J usage is TRBJ2-1, with D maybe TRBD2 (7 bases). Germline V lookup: CDR1 SGHRS, CDR2 YFSETQ. This CDR3 region has 17 residues. V was trimmed by 0 bases and J by 6 bases, leaving 19 bases between them. The chain's CDR3 is CASSLVFHRGAVNEQFF. CDR3 in DNA: TGCGCCAGCAGCTTGGTATTCCACCGGGGGGCGGTCAATGAGCAGTTCTTC.

V usage is TRBV5-1 and J usage is TRBJ1-6; D call uncertain. Germline V gene lookup returns CDR1 SGHRS and CDR2 YFSETQ. This CDR3 is built from 13 residues. Trimming stripped 2 bases from V and 10 bases from J, with 10 bases between. CDR3 protein: CASSFGDRSPLHF. The CDR3 region has the DNA TGCGCCAGCAGCTTCGGGGATAGATCACCCCTCCACTTT.

The J gene is TRBJ2-1, the V gene TRBV2; possibly TRBD2 for D (5 bases). The CDR3 runs to 14 residues. Deletions cut 4 bases from V and 3 bases from J, with 10 bases between. Per germline, CDR1 SNHLY and CDR2 FYNNEI. The DNA for the CDR3 is TGTGCCAGCAGTGGAAGCGGAATCTACAATGAGCAGTTCTTC. Protein product: CASSGSGIYNEQFF.

The V gene is TRBV9, the J gene TRBJ2-7, with D possibly called TRBD1 or TRBD2 (5 bases each). Looked up from germline, CDR1 is SGDLS and CDR2 is YYNGEE. Deletions cut 4 bases from V and 7 bases from J, with 21 bases between. The CDR3 consists of 15 residues. The chain's CDR3 is CASSSGSRTWGEQYF. In DNA form, the CDR3 reads TGTGCCAGCAGCTCGGGGAGCCGGACCTGGGGGGAGCAGTACTTC.

The gene calls are TRBV30 and TRBJ2-1; 7 bases agree with TRBD2. The CDR3 length is 15 residues. J gave up 1 base and V 0 bases, and 3 bases lay outside the gene matches. The germline CDR1 and CDR2 sequences are GTSNPN and SVGIG (reference sequence). As DNA, the CDR3 is TGTGCCTGGAGTGTCAGCGGGGTTTCCTACAATGAGCAGTTCTTC. Translating gives CAWSVSGVSYNEQFF. Full variable domain (remainder filled in from reference TRBV30 and TRBJ2-1): SQTIHQWPATLVQPVGSPLSLECTVEGTSNPNLYWYRQAAGRGLQLLFYSVGIGQISSEVPQNLSASRPQDRQFILSSKKLLLSDSGFYLCAWSVSGVSYNEQFFGPGTRLTVL.

The gene calls are TRBV29-1 and TRBJ2-5; maybe TRBD1 (6 bases). This CDR3 spans 12 amino acids. The V and J ends lost 6 bases and 5 bases respectively, with 13 bases between them. Germline V lookup: CDR1 SQVTM, CDR2 ANQGSEA. The CDR3 here is CSVGRGGETQYF. The CDR3 nucleotides are TGCAGCGTGGGCAGGGGTGGTGAGACCCAGTACTTC. The full variable domain, with the rest looked up from reference TRBV29-1 and TRBJ2-5, is SAVISQKPSRDICQRGTSLTIQCQVDSQVTMMFWYRQQPGQSLTLIATANQGSEATYESGFVIDKFPISRPNLTFSTLTVSNMSPEDSSIYLCSVGRGGETQYFGPGTRLLVL.

The chain uses TRBV5-1 and TRBJ1-2; D possibly corresponds to TRBD1 (5 bases). Germline V lookup: CDR1 SGHRS, CDR2 YFSETQ. CDR3 length: 15 amino acids. Trimming cost V 6 bases and J 4 bases, with 19 bases left between them. CDR3 DNA sequence: TGCGCCAGCACCGGATCCCGAGGGGCGGGCTATGGCTACACCTTC. This gives the protein CASTGSRGAGYGYTF. Based on the CDR3 plus reference TRBV5-1 and TRBJ1-2, the full variable domain is KAGVTQTPRYLIKTRGQQVTLSCSPISGHRSVSWYQQTPGQGLQFLFEYFSETQRNKGNFPGRFSGRQFSNSRSEMNVSTLELGDSALYLCASTGSRGAGYGYTFGSGTRLTVV.

This clone was seen only once. The genes are TRBV7-8 and TRBJ2-5; 8 bases align to TRBD1. J lost 4 bases, V lost 2 bases, and 6 bases had no gene match. Germline values: CDR1 SGHVS, CDR2 FQNEAQ. The CDR3 is 15 residues long. CDR3 in amino acids: CASSLRWTGPETQYF. The DNA for the CDR3 is TGTGCCAGCAGCTTAAGGTGGACAGGGCCAGAGACCCAGTACTTC.

Remarks on this clone: The sample carries other DNA sequences with the same CDR3. The rearrangement uses TRBV30 and TRBJ1-1, with 8 bases that match TRBD1. From germline, CDR1 is GTSNPN and CDR2 SVGIG (reference sequence). Trimming removed 5 bases from V and 0 bases from J; junction bases left unmatched: 2. This CDR3 comprises 13 residues. CDR3 residues: CAWGQGLNTEAFF. In DNA, the CDR3 is TGTGCCTGGGGACAGGGCCTGAACACTGAAGCTTTCTTT.